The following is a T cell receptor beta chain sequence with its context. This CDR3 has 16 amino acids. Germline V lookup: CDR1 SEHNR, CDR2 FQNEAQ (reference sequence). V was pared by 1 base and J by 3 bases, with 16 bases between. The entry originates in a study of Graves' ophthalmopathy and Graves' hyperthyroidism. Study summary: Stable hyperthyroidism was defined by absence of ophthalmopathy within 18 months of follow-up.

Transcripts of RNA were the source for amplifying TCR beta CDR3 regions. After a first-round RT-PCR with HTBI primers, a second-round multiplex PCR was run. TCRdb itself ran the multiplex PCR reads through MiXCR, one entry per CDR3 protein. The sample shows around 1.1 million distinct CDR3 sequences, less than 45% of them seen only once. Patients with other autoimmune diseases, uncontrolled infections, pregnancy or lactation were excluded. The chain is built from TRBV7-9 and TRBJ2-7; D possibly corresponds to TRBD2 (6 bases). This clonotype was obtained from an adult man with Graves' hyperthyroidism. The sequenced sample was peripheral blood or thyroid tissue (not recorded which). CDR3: CASSLGGLTGSYEQYF. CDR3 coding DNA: TGTGCCAGCAGCTTAGGCGGACTAACGGGGAGCTACGAGCAGTACTTC.